This TCR beta chain was found in a study of patients and donors after allogeneic stem cell transplantation. This clonotype was seen repeatedly, ten times or more. V was pared by 6 bases and J by 6 bases, with 17 bases between. The CDR3 covers 14 residues. TCRdb itself ran the RT-PCR reads through MiXCR, one entry per CDR3 protein. The data show roughly 880,000 distinct CDR3 sequences, more than 15% seen once. The source of this sequence is a human donor who was either an allogeneic HSCT recipient or a stem cell or donor lymphocyte infusion donor (not recorded which). It is not recorded whose cells these are; they may come from a transplant donor. The V and J genes are TRBV12-3 or TRBV12-4 and TRBJ1-2; D unclear. Sample: blood, either unsorted or a sorted T cell fraction (not recorded which). The CDR3 nucleotides are TGTGCCAGCAGGCCCCGGGAAAAGACCAATGGCTACACCTTC. Amino acid sequence: CASRPREKTNGYTF.